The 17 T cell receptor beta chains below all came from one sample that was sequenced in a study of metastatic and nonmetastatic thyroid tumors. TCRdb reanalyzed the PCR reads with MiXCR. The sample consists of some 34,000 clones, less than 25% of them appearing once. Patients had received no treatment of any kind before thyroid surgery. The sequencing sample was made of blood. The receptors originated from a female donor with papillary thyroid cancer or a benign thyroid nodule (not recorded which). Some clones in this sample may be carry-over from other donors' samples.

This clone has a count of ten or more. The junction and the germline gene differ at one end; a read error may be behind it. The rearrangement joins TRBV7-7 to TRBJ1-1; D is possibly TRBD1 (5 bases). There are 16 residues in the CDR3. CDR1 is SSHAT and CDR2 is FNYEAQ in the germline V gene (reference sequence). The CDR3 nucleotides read TGTGCTAGCAGCCCGGGGAGGGGACGGATGAACACTGAAGCTTTCTTT. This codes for CASSPGRGRMNTEAFF.

CDR3 sequence: CASSQAFGTYYEQYF. In nucleotides, the CDR3 is TGTGCCAGCAGCCAAGCATTCGGGACATATTACGAGCAGTACTTC. The rearrangement joins TRBV7-8 to TRBJ2-7, with D tentatively TRBD1 (6 bases). The germline gives CDR1 SGHVS, CDR2 FQNEAQ. There are 15 residues in the CDR3. Trimming shortened V by 5 bases and J by 4 bases, and 18 bases separated the two germline ends.

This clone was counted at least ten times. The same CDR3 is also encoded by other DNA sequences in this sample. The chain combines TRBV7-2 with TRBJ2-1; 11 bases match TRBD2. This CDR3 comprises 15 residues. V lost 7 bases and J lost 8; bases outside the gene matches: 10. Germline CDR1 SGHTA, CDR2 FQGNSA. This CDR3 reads CASTLAGGPGDEQFF. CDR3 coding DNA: TGTGCCAGCACATTAGCGGGAGGGCCTGGCGATGAGCAGTTCTTC. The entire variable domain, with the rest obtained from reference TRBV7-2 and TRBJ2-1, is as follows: GAGVSQSPSNKVTEKGKDVELRCDPISGHTALYWYRQSLGQGLEFLIYFQGNSAPDKSGLPSDRFSAERTGGSVSTLTIQRTQQEDSAVYLCASTLAGGPGDEQFFGPGTRLTVL.

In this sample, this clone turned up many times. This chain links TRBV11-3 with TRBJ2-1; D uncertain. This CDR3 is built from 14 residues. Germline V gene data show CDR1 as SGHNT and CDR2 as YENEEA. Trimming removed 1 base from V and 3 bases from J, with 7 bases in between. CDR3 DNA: TGTGCCAGCAGCTTAGTCACGGGCTACAATGAGCAGTTCTTC. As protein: CASSLVTGYNEQFF. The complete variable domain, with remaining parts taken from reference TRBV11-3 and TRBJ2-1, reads EAGVVQSPRYKIIEKKQPVAFWCNPISGHNTLYWYLQNLGQGPELLIRYENEEAVDDSQLPKDRFSAERLKGVDSTLKIQPAELGDSAVYLCASSLVTGYNEQFFGPGTRLTVL.

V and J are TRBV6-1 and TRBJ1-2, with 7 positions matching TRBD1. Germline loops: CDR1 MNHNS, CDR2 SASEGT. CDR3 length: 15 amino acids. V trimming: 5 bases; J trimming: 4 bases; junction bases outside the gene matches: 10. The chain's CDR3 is CASSFGQAGGYGYTF. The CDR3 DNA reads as TGTGCCAGCAGTTTCGGACAGGCCGGGGGCTATGGCTACACCTTC.

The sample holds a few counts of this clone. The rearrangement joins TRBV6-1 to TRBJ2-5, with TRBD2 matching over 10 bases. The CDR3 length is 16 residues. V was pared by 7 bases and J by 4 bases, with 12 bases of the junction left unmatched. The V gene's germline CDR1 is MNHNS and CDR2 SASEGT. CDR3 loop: CASNSPERGGLETQYF. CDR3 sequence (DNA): TGTGCCAGCAACTCTCCCGAGCGGGGGGGCCTAGAGACCCAGTACTTC.

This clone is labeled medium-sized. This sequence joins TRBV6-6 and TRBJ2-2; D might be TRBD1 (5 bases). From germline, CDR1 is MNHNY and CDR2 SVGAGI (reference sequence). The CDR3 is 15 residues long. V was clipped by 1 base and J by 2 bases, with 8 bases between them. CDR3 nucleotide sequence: TGTGCCAGCAGTTACTTTCAGGGTAACACCGGGGAGCTGTTTTTT. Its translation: CASSYFQGNTGELFF.

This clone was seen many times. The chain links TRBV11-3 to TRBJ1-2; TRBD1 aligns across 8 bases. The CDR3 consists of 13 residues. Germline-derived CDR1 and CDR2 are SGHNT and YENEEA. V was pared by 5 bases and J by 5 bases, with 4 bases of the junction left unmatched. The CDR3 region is CASSPGQDYGYTF. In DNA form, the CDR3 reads TGTGCCAGCAGCCCGGGACAGGATTATGGCTACACCTTC.

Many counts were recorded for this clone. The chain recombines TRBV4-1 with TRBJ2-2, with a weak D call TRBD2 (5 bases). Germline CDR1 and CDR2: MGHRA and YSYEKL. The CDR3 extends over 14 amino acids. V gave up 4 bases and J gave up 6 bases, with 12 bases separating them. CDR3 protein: CASSRGIGSGELFF. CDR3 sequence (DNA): TGCGCCAGCAGCCGAGGGATAGGGTCCGGGGAGCTGTTTTTT.

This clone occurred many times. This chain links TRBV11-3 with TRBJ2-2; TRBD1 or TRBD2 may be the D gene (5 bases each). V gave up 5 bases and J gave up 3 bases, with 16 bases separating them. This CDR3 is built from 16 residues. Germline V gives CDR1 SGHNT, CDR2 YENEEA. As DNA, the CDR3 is TGTGCCAGCAGCCCGATGGGACCTGCTTACACCGGGGAGCTGTTTTTT. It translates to CASSPMGPAYTGELFF.

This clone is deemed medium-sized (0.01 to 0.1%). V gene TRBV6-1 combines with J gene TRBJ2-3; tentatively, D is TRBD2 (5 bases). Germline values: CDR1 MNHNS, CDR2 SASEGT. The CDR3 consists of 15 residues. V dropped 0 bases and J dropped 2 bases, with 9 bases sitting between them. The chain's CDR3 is CASSEAPGTTDTQYF. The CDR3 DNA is TGTGCCAGCAGTGAAGCCCCGGGAACCACAGATACGCAGTATTTT.

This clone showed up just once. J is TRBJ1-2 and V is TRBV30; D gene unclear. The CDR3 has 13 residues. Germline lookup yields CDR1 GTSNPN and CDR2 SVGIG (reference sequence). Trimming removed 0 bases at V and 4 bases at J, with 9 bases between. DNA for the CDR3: TGTGCCTGGAGTGTGGAACCCCTCTATGGCTACACCTTC. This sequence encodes CAWSVEPLYGYTF. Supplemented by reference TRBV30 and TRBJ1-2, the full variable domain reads SQTIHQWPATLVQPVGSPLSLECTVEGTSNPNLYWYRQAAGRGLQLLFYSVGIGQISSEVPQNLSASRPQDRQFILSSKKLLLSDSGFYLCAWSVEPLYGYTFGSGTRLTVV.

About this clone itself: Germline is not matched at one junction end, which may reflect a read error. CDR3 DNA: TGCAGTGCTATCGAGGGGGGGCCTTCTCCGGGCTCACCCCTTCACTTT. Protein: CSAIEGGPSPGSPLHF. The chain links TRBV20-1 to TRBJ1-6; the D gene is possibly TRBD1 (6 bases). Germline V gene lookup returns CDR1 DFQATT and CDR2 SNEGSKA (reference sequence). The CDR3 consists of 16 residues.

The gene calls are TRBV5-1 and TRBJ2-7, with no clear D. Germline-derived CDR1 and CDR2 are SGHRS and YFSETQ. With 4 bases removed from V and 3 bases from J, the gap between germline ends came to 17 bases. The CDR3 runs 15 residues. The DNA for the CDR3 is TGCGCCAGCAGCCCTTCAAATGGAGCATTCTACGAGCAGTACTTC. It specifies CASSPSNGAFYEQYF. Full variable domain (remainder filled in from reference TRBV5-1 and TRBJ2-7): KAGVTQTPRYLIKTRGQQVTLSCSPISGHRSVSWYQQTPGQGLQFLFEYFSETQRNKGNFPGRFSGRQFSNSRSEMNVSTLELGDSALYLCASSPSNGAFYEQYFGPGTRLTVT.

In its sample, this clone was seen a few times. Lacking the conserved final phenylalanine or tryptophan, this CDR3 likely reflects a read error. In DNA form, the CDR3 reads TGTGCCAGCAGAGGGACAGGGGTGGAGACCCAGTACTTA. This sequence encodes CASRGTGVETQYL. The rearrangement links TRBV28 to TRBJ2-5; the match to TRBD1 covers 10 bases. V shed 6 bases and J 5 bases; nucleotides not matched to a gene: 3. This CDR3 is 13 amino acids long. The V gene's germline CDR1 is MDHEN and CDR2 SYDVKM.

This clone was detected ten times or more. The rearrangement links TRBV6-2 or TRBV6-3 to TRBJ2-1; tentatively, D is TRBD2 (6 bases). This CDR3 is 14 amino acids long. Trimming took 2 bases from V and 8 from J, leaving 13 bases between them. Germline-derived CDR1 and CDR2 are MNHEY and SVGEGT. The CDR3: CASSYDRGFDEQFF. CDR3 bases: TGTGCCAGCAGTTACGATCGGGGGTTCGATGAGCAGTTCTTC.

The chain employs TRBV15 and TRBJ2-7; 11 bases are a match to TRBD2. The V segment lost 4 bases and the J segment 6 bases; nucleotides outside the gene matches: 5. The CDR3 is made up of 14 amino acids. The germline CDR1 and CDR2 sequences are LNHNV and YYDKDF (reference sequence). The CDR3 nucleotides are TGTGCCACCAGCACTTCACTAGCGGGGGTCGAGCAGTACTTC. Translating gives CATSTSLAGVEQYF.